These 23 T cell receptor beta chains came from one sample sequenced in a study of T-cell memory formation after mild COVID-19. TCRdb redid the calling of the 5' RACE reads with MiXCR, one entry per CDR3 protein. This sample carries 450,000 to 650,000 distinct CDR3 sequences, more than 15% of them seen once, and the ten largest clones take about 11%. Sequencing used PBMCs or a T cell subset sorted from them (not recorded which). The source is an adult woman who had mild COVID-19 (a few samples of this study predate the infection). Cell type and time point are not known.

This clonotype was observed a few times. The rearrangement joins TRBV6-5 to TRBJ2-1, with D perhaps assigned TRBD1 or TRBD2 (5 bases each). Between the trimmed V and J ends, which lost 4 bases and 3 bases, there was a span of 16 bases. CDR3 length: 16 amino acids. Germline CDR1 MNHEY, CDR2 SVGAGI. CDR3 loop: CASSSIPGTVYNEQFF. CDR3 sequence (DNA): TGTGCCAGCAGTTCAATCCCCGGGACCGTCTACAATGAGCAGTTCTTC.

This clonotype has only a few counts. This chain links TRBV27 with TRBJ2-1, with 13 bases that match TRBD2. With 5 bases clipped from V and 8 bases from J, the junction kept 6 bases outside the gene matches. The CDR3 length is 15 residues. Germline assignment: CDR1 MNHEY and CDR2 SMNVEV (reference sequence). In DNA form, the CDR3 reads TGTGCCAGCAGTGGACTAGCGGGAGAGAGAGATGAGCAGTTCTTC. It yields the protein CASSGLAGERDEQFF.

The chain couples TRBV27 to TRBJ2-7, with TRBD2 matching 10 bases. CDR1 and CDR2 from the germline V gene are MNHEY and SMNVEV (reference sequence). CDR3 length: 15 amino acids. Losses at the gene ends were 5 bases for V and 5 bases for J; bases not matched to a gene: 9. In DNA form, the CDR3 reads TGTGCCAGCAGTCAAACTAGCGGGAAAGGGAACGAGCAGTACTTC. Residues: CASSQTSGKGNEQYF.

CDR3 residues: CASSQVQGGGEKLFF. For the CDR3, the DNA is TGTGCCAGCAGCCAAGTACAGGGCGGGGGTGAAAAACTGTTTTTT. The chain joins TRBV3-1 to TRBJ1-4, with a possible D match to TRBD1 (6 bases). This CDR3 is built from 15 residues. V gave up 1 base and J gave up 7 bases, with 13 bases separating them. The V gene's germline CDR1 is LGHDT and CDR2 YNNKEL (reference sequence).

As DNA, the CDR3 is TGCAGTGCTAGAGTAGGGACGGGGAACACCGGGGAGCTGTTTTTT. Translating it yields CSARVGTGNTGELFF. The chain is built from TRBV20-1 and TRBJ2-2, with D perhaps matching TRBD1 or TRBD2 (5 bases each). Germline loops: CDR1 DFQATT, CDR2 SNEGSKA (reference sequence). CDR3 length equals 15 residues. Trimming removed 1 base from V and 1 base from J, with 10 bases in between.

The sample holds many counts of this clonotype. The V gene is TRBV5-1, the J gene TRBJ2-1; 8 positions agree with TRBD1. Germline CDR1 SGHRS, CDR2 YFSETQ. The trim removed 0 bases at V and 8 bases at J, leaving 4 bases unmatched. The CDR3 has 14 amino acids. The CDR3 region is CASSLADRGDEQFF. The CDR3 DNA reads TGCGCCAGCAGCTTGGCTGACAGGGGCGATGAGCAGTTCTTC.

This clonotype was counted many times. The chain couples TRBV12-3 or TRBV12-4 to TRBJ2-7; 8 bases agree with TRBD1. V dropped 6 bases and J dropped 6; count of bases not matched to a gene: 7. This CDR3 comprises 13 residues. CDR3 nucleotides: TGTGCCAGCAGCCTTGGACAGGGACTCGAGCAGTACTTC. Translation gives CASSLGQGLEQYF.

This clonotype has at least ten counts. The rearrangement uses TRBV7-8 and TRBJ2-1; 8 bases fit TRBD2. The germline V gene has CDR1 SGHVS and CDR2 FQNEAQ. Losses at the gene ends were 6 bases for V and 1 base for J; bases not matched to a gene: 8. This CDR3 region has 16 residues. Here the CDR3 DNA reads TGTGCCAGCAGAGGTAGTAGCGGGAATTCCTACAATGAGCAGTTCTTC. It codes for CASRGSSGNSYNEQFF. Variable domain in full (rest from reference TRBV7-8 and TRBJ2-1): GAGVSQSPRYKVAKRGQDVALRCDPISGHVSLFWYQQALGQGPEFLTYFQNEAQLDKSGLPSDRFFAERPEGSVSTLKIQRTQQEDSAVYLCASRGSSGNSYNEQFFGPGTRLTVL.

The gene calls are TRBV18 and TRBJ2-7; weak D call: TRBD1 (6 bases). The CDR3 consists of 15 residues. The germline V gene has CDR1 KGHSH and CDR2 LQKENI. V lost 0 bases and J lost 4, with 13 bases in between. CDR3 amino acids: CASSPPGTLAYEQYF. The DNA of the CDR3 is TGTGCCAGCTCACCACCCGGGACACTCGCTTACGAGCAGTACTTC.

A few counts support this clonotype. The V and J genes are TRBV24-1 and TRBJ2-3, with a tentative D call TRBD2 (5 bases). The CDR3 extends over 15 amino acids. V was shortened by 3 bases and J by 2 bases, with 11 bases between the two germline ends. Germline-derived CDR1 and CDR2 are KGHDR and SFDVKD. CDR3 sequence reads: CATSDPSGNTDTQYF. The CDR3 DNA follows: TGTGCCACCAGTGATCCGAGCGGCAACACAGATACGCAGTATTTT.

This clonotype was detected a few times. The chain joins TRBV7-2 to TRBJ2-2; the D gene is possibly TRBD1 (5 bases). The CDR3 has 16 residues. Trimming cost V 0 bases and J 5 bases, with 13 bases left between them. Germline CDR1 reads SGHTA; CDR2 reads FQGNSA. CDR3 region: CASSLAKGKVTGELFF. The CDR3 DNA reads as TGTGCCAGCAGCTTAGCAAAGGGGAAAGTAACCGGGGAGCTGTTTTTT.

The chain combines TRBV20-1 with TRBJ2-3, with D tentatively TRBD2 (7 bases). V was trimmed by 8 bases and J by 4 bases, leaving 16 bases between them. Germline lookup yields CDR1 DFQATT and CDR2 SNEGSKA (reference sequence). This CDR3 is 13 amino acids long. The DNA of the CDR3 is TGCAGTCTTAGGGGGGGAGAAGCAGATACGCAGTATTTT. As protein: CSLRGGEADTQYF.

This clonotype has at least ten counts. The DNA for the CDR3 is TGTGCCAGCAACCCCGACCACTCTGGGGCCAACGTCCTGACTTTC. Translating it yields CASNPDHSGANVLTF. J is TRBJ2-6 and V is TRBV12-3 or TRBV12-4; D is unresolved. V shed 7 bases and J shed 0 bases, with 10 bases lying between them. The length of the CDR3 is 15 residues.

This rearrangement joins TRBV24-1 to TRBJ1-2; D gene uncertain. The germline CDR1 and CDR2 sequences are KGHDR and SFDVKD. The length of the CDR3 is 11 residues. The V gene lost 1 base and the J gene lost 4 bases, with 0 bases spanning the gap. Here the CDR3 reads CATSDFYGYTF. In DNA form, the CDR3 reads TGTGCCACCAGTGATTTCTATGGCTACACCTTC.

This clonotype was recorded a few times. V is TRBV11-3 and J is TRBJ2-1; D is unclear. Germline CDR1 is SGHNT and CDR2 is YENEEA. V was trimmed by 4 bases and J by 7 bases, leaving 5 bases between them. The CDR3 loop spans 11 amino acids. CDR3 loop: CASSSENEQFF. In DNA form, the CDR3 reads TGTGCCAGCAGCTCTGAGAATGAGCAGTTCTTC.

The V gene is TRBV5-1, the J gene TRBJ2-5, with 8 positions matching TRBD1. Germline trimming cut 4 bases from V and 1 base from J; bases unmatched to any gene: 9. From germline, CDR1 is SGHRS and CDR2 YFSETQ. This CDR3 has 16 amino acids. This chain's CDR3 is CASSVPDRESQETQYF. The CDR3 DNA reads as TGCGCCAGCAGCGTGCCGGACAGGGAATCCCAAGAGACCCAGTACTTC.

This clonotype showed up just a few times. The chain carries TRBV29-1 and TRBJ1-1, with TRBD1 matching over 8 bases. This CDR3 has 13 residues. Germline assignment: CDR1 SQVTM and CDR2 ANQGSEA. Germline trimming cut 3 bases from V and 5 bases from J; bases unmatched to any gene: 5. CDR3 region: CSVEAGGKTEAFF. The CDR3 DNA reads TGCAGCGTTGAGGCAGGGGGCAAAACTGAAGCTTTCTTT. The full variable domain, its missing parts supplied by reference TRBV29-1 and TRBJ1-1, is SAVISQKPSRDICQRGTSLTIQCQVDSQVTMMFWYRQQPGQSLTLIATANQGSEATYESGFVIDKFPISRPNLTFSTLTVSNMSPEDSSIYLCSVEAGGKTEAFFGQGTRLTVV.

The rearrangement uses TRBV27 and TRBJ2-1; D is uncertain. Per the germline V gene, CDR1 is MNHEY and CDR2 is SMNVEV (reference sequence). CDR3 length: 15 residues. V lost 3 bases to trimming and J lost 4 bases, with 13 bases between them. The CDR3 loop is CASSFGTVSYNEQFF. The CDR3 nucleotides read TGTGCCAGCAGTTTCGGAACAGTCTCATACAATGAGCAGTTCTTC.

The V and J genes are TRBV6-5 and TRBJ2-3; 7 nucleotides match TRBD1. The CDR3 spans 13 residues. Germline V gene lookup returns CDR1 MNHEY and CDR2 SVGAGI. The J segment lost 6 bases and the V segment lost 2 bases, leaving 2 bases of the junction unmatched. For the CDR3, the DNA is TGTGCCAGCAGTTACCCGGGACAGGATACGCAGTATTTT. Residues: CASSYPGQDTQYF.

The genes are TRBV15 and TRBJ2-2; tentatively, D is TRBD1 (5 bases). CDR1 LNHNV and CDR2 YYDKDF come from the germline V gene (reference sequence). This CDR3 has 15 residues. With 9 bases removed from V and 4 bases from J, the gap between germline ends came to 18 bases. The CDR3 DNA reads as TGTGCCACTGGGGCCTCTGGCGAAGGCACCGGGGAGCTGTTTTTT. This sequence encodes CATGASGEGTGELFF.

J is TRBJ2-2 and V is TRBV29-1, with D unclear. Trimming pared 8 bases from V and 5 bases from J, leaving 12 bases between. CDR3 size: 12 residues. Germline CDR1 reads SQVTM; CDR2 reads ANQGSEA. The CDR3 bases are TGCAGCCACCACGGAGAGACCGGGGAGCTGTTTTTT. Protein: CSHHGETGELFF.

The rearrangement joins TRBV6-6 to TRBJ1-2, with D possibly TRBD1 on 6 matching bases. The germline CDR1 and CDR2 sequences are MNHNY and SVGAGI (reference sequence). The CDR3 is 15 residues long. Trimming took off 5 bases at V and 2 bases at J, with 15 bases between the two ends. The CDR3 is CASSTPGHGNYGYTF. In nucleotides, the CDR3 is TGTGCCAGCAGTACCCCGGGACACGGGAACTATGGCTACACCTTC.

V usage is TRBV6-2 or TRBV6-3 and J usage is TRBJ2-1; D is uncertain. Trimming removed 5 bases at V and 10 bases at J, with 18 bases between. CDR3 length equals 14 residues. The germline gives CDR1 MNHEY, CDR2 SVGEGT. CDR3 nucleotide sequence: TGTGCCAGCAGTCCACACCTTACGACGGAAGAGCAGTTCTTC. It translates to CASSPHLTTEEQFF.